These T cell receptor beta chains were read from a single sample in a study of blood T cells in healthy people across ages. TCRdb redid the calling of the 5' RACE reads with MiXCR, one entry per CDR3 protein. The sample lists roughly 1.5 million distinct CDR3 sequences, around 40% occurring once. Sequenced: blood. Receptors were obtained from a young woman in good health. CDR3s include the opening cysteine and the closing phenylalanine or tryptophan. D genes are given only for firm matches. Clone sizes are given selectively: once, few, many, or a class where the clone is expanded.

TRBV12-3/TRBV12-4	TRBJ2-1	few	TRBD1	CASTSWGTGLNEQFF	TGTGCCAGCACCTCCTGGGGGACAGGGTTAAATGAGCAGTTCTTC
TRBV5-1	TRBJ2-1	few	TRBD2	CASSTTSGRVGEQFF	TGCGCCAGCAGTACTACTAGCGGGAGGGTAGGTGAGCAGTTCTTC
TRBV5-5	TRBJ2-3	-	-	CASSLLRGDTQYF	TGTGCCAGCAGCTTACTGAGGGGAGATACGCAGTATTTT
TRBV5-1	TRBJ2-7	-	-	CASSSSGRIYEQYF	TGCGCCAGCAGCTCCTCGGGACGGATCTACGAGCAGTACTTC
TRBV6-1	TRBJ1-1	-	TRBD1	CASSEPTGAWDTEAFF	TGTGCCAGCAGTGAGCCGACAGGGGCTTGGGACACTGAAGCTTTCTTT
TRBV20-1	TRBJ1-5	-	-	CSAMDRYSNQPQHF	TGCAGTGCTATGGACAGATATAGCAATCAGCCCCAGCATTTT
TRBV4-3	TRBJ1-1	once	TRBD1	CASSQDPGNRGWTEAFF	TGCGCCAGCAGCCAAGATCCGGGCAACAGGGGTTGGACTGAAGCTTTCTTT
TRBV7-3	TRBJ2-5	-	-	CASSPYLGRYNEQYF	TGTGCCAGCAGCCCCTACCTAGGAAGGTACAATGAGCAGTACTTC
TRBV7-9	TRBJ1-2	few	-	CASSLNAGIYGYTF	TGTGCCAGCAGCTTAAATGCAGGGATCTATGGCTACACCTTC
TRBV25-1	TRBJ1-1	once	-	CASRFRAGDTEAFF	TGTGCCAGCAGATTCAGGGCTGGGGACACTGAAGCTTTCTTT
TRBV5-1	TRBJ2-1	once	-	CASSLERPGRYNEQFF	TGCGCCAGCAGCTTGGAGCGCCCCGGGCGATACAATGAGCAGTTCTTC
TRBV10-3	TRBJ2-6	few	-	CAISEQMTGANVLTF	TGTGCCATCAGCGAGCAGATGACTGGGGCCAACGTCCTGACTTTC
TRBV7-9	TRBJ1-4	-	TRBD1	CASSGWGQPYEKLFF	TGTGCCAGCAGCGGCTGGGGACAGCCCTATGAAAAACTGTTTTTT
TRBV15	TRBJ2-7	-	-	CATSSGGVYEQYF	TGTGCCACCAGCAGCGGGGGAGTCTACGAGCAGTACTTC
TRBV6-6	TRBJ2-1	-	TRBD1	CASRPTGQGHNEQFF	TGTGCCAGCAGACCTACGGGACAGGGCCACAATGAGCAGTTCTTC
TRBV7-9	TRBJ2-7	-	-	CASSSTTDYEQYF	TGTGCCAGCAGCTCCACGACCGATTACGAGCAGTACTTC
TRBV7-9	TRBJ2-3	-	-	CASSLLAGTGTQYF	TGTGCCAGCAGCTTATTGGCGGGAACAGGTACGCAGTATTTT
TRBV4-3	TRBJ2-7	-	-	CASSQVWGRNYEQYF	TGCGCCAGCAGCCAGGTTTGGGGCAGGAACTACGAGCAGTACTTC
TRBV6-1	TRBJ2-7	-	TRBD2	CASRTTSGRVSRVYEQYF	TGTGCCAGCAGGACGACTAGCGGGAGGGTTAGTAGAGTATACGAGCAGTACTTC
TRBV12-3/TRBV12-4	TRBJ1-2	-	-	CASSAGLNYGYTF	TGTGCCAGCAGTGCGGGACTAAACTATGGCTACACCTTC
TRBV24-1	TRBJ2-1	many	TRBD2	CATSVAGTSGLLSSYNEQFF	TGTGCCACCAGTGTGGCCGGGACTAGCGGGCTTCTGAGCTCCTACAATGAGCAGTTCTTC
TRBV20-1	TRBJ1-5	many	-	CSASSAATVFNQPQHF	TGCAGTGCTAGCTCGGCGGCCACCGTATTTAATCAGCCCCAGCATTTT
TRBV9	TRBJ2-5	few	-	CASSRDQARDQYF	TGTGCCAGCAGCCGAGACCAGGCCAGGGACCAGTACTTC
TRBV7-2	TRBJ2-7	-	-	CASSLDAGPFAYEQYF	TGTGCCAGCAGCTTAGACGCCGGCCCATTCGCCTACGAGCAGTACTTC
TRBV7-6	TRBJ2-3	-	-	CASSLRAQGSGFTDTQYF	TGTGCCAGCAGCTTAAGGGCACAGGGTAGCGGTTTCACAGATACGCAGTATTTT
TRBV15	TRBJ1-2	-	TRBD1	CATSGVPGGGNYGYTF	TGTGCCACCAGCGGAGTCCCAGGGGGGGGCAACTATGGCTACACCTTC
TRBV20-1	TRBJ2-3	few	TRBD2	CSTRLAGGTDTQYF	TGCAGTACTAGACTAGCGGGGGGCACAGATACGCAGTATTTT
TRBV7-9	TRBJ2-5	few	-	CASSLVRGAGDETQYF	TGTGCCAGCAGCTTAGTAAGAGGGGCAGGGGATGAGACCCAGTACTTC
TRBV12-3/TRBV12-4	TRBJ2-1	once	-	CASSLALVHNEQFF	TGTGCCAGCAGTTTAGCGCTGGTACACAATGAGCAGTTCTTC
TRBV7-2	TRBJ2-4	-	-	CASSRLGSVAKNIQYF	TGTGCCAGCAGTCGCCTCGGGTCGGTAGCCAAAAACATTCAGTACTTC
TRBV7-9	TRBJ2-5	few	-	CASSSRDFQETQYF	TGTGCCAGCAGCTCCCGGGACTTCCAAGAGACCCAGTACTTC
TRBV6-2/TRBV6-3	TRBJ2-1	few	TRBD2	CASSYPTVLAGVDNEQFF	TGTGCCAGCAGTTACCCTACCGTACTAGCGGGAGTTGACAATGAGCAGTTCTTC
TRBV4-3	TRBJ2-4	-	-	CASSQAGQDIQYF	TGCGCCAGCAGCCAGGCGGGACAAGACATTCAGTACTTC
TRBV25-1	TRBJ2-3	-	-	CASSWGGRDTQYF	TGTGCCAGCAGTTGGGGGGGCCGAGATACGCAGTATTTT
TRBV12-3/TRBV12-4	TRBJ2-5	-	-	CASSIRSRETQYF	TGTGCCAGCAGCATACGTTCAAGGGAGACCCAGTACTTC
TRBV20-1	TRBJ2-1	-	-	CSARDRTSLQFF	TGCAGTGCTAGAGATCGAACTAGTTTGCAGTTCTTC
TRBV3-1	TRBJ2-2	-	-	CASSPEPGGKRELFF	TGTGCCAGCAGCCCAGAACCGGGTGGAAAACGGGAGCTGTTTTTT
TRBV25-1	TRBJ2-7	-	-	CASSDRDEQYF	TGTGCCAGCAGTGACCGGGACGAGCAGTACTTC
TRBV7-9	TRBJ2-7	-	TRBD1	CASNSQDRNSYNEQYF	TGTGCCAGCAACTCACAGGACAGGAACTCCTACAATGAGCAGTACTTC
TRBV12-3/TRBV12-4	TRBJ2-5	-	TRBD2	CASRPLAGAQETQYF	TGTGCCAGCAGGCCCCTAGCGGGGGCACAAGAGACCCAGTACTTC